The 4 T cell receptor beta chains presented below share a single source sample, sequenced in a study of T cells in Graves' hyperthyroidism and ophthalmopathy. Using RNA transcripts as the source, TCR beta CDR3 regions were amplified. First-round RT-PCR with HTBI primers amplified the TCR CDR3 region. One entry per CDR3 protein, called by TCRdb with MiXCR from the multiplex PCR reads. The sample includes 300,000 or so distinct CDR3 sequences, roughly 17% of them seen just once. Material for sequencing was blood. The receptors stem from a man in his thirties or forties with Graves' hyperthyroidism.

This clonotype was counted only a few times. V and J are TRBV7-9 and TRBJ1-4, with 10 positions matching TRBD1. This CDR3 is built from 17 residues. The germline V gene encodes CDR1 SEHNR and CDR2 FQNEAQ (reference sequence). J was trimmed by 4 bases and V by 5 bases; bases with no gene match: 10. The CDR3 DNA follows: TGTGCCAGCAGCCCAGACAGGGGGCGCGGGGGTAATGAAAAACTGTTTTTT. Amino acids: CASSPDRGRGGNEKLFF.

V gene TRBV29-1 combines with J gene TRBJ2-3; TRBD2 matches 10 bases. J lost 2 bases, V lost 4 bases, and 3 bases had no gene match. The CDR3 has 14 amino acids. Germline V gene sequence: CDR1 SQVTM, CDR2 ANQGSEA. CDR3 protein: CSVATSGTTDTQYF. DNA for the CDR3: TGCAGCGTTGCTACTAGCGGGACCACAGATACGCAGTATTTT.

To note about this clonotype: This clone may be a read error of a much larger clone one base away. V usage is TRBV6-2 or TRBV6-3 and J usage is TRBJ2-1; 10 positions agree with TRBD2. Germline-derived CDR1 and CDR2 are MNHEY and SVGEGT. The CDR3 loop spans 14 amino acids. The trim removed 5 bases at V and 5 bases at J, leaving 3 bases unmatched. The CDR3 reads CASSPSGGDNEQFF. DNA for the CDR3: TGTGCCAGCAGTCCTAGCGGGGGCGACAATGAGCAGTTCTTC.

The chain couples TRBV5-5 to TRBJ1-6; 7 bases are a match to TRBD1. The CDR3 has 15 residues. The V gene's germline CDR1 is SGHKS and CDR2 YYEKEE (reference sequence). V trimming: 2 bases; J trimming: 7 bases; junction bases outside the gene matches: 6. CDR3 DNA sequence: TGTGCCAGCAGCTTTCCGGGACAGAGGAATTCACCCCTCCACTTT. It codes for CASSFPGQRNSPLHF.